The 4 T cell receptor beta chains listed next were all sequenced from one sample in a study of blood T cells in healthy people across ages. A second about 6 to 12 cycle PCR used barcoded and J-beta primers. TCRdb independently ran MiXCR on the 5' RACE reads; one entry per CDR3 protein. The sample has 1.6 million or so distinct CDR3 sequences; roughly 30% are singletons. The sample was blood. The receptors shown here come from a woman between 25 and 40 years old in good health.

This clonotype was counted only a few times. The chain combines TRBV11-2 with TRBJ2-5; D is undetermined. The CDR3 has 14 amino acids. With 8 bases removed from V and 2 bases from J, the gap between germline ends came to 15 bases. Germline-derived CDR1 and CDR2 are SGHAT and FQNNGV. CDR3 sequence (DNA): TGTGCCAGCTCTAGATCGGCGAGTCAAGAGACCCAGTACTTC. It translates to CASSRSASQETQYF.

The chain links TRBV30 to TRBJ2-3; 8 bases agree with TRBD2. There are 12 residues in the CDR3. Germline loops: CDR1 GTSNPN, CDR2 SVGIG (reference sequence). J lost 9 bases, V lost 4 bases, and 6 bases had no gene match. The CDR3 is CAWMSGGETQYF. DNA of the CDR3: TGTGCCTGGATGAGCGGGGGTGAAACGCAGTATTTT.

This clonotype was picked up a small number of times. The genes are TRBV7-9 and TRBJ2-5; 7 bases match TRBD1. The V gene end was trimmed by 4 bases and the J gene end by 5 bases; junction bases not matched to a gene: 13. The CDR3 totals 16 residues. Per germline, CDR1 SEHNR and CDR2 FQNEAQ (reference sequence). CDR3 region: CASSSNPHDREETQYF. CDR3 nucleotides: TGTGCCAGCAGCTCAAACCCCCATGACAGGGAGGAGACCCAGTACTTC.

The genes are TRBV27 and TRBJ2-7; D might be TRBD1 (6 bases). This CDR3 has 18 residues. Deletions cut 4 bases from V and 0 bases from J, with 22 bases between. Germline V CDR1 and CDR2: MNHEY, SMNVEV (reference sequence). Written as DNA, the CDR3 is TGTGCCAGCAGTTCATTCCGGGACAACAGATTGGGCTCCTACGAGCAGTACTTC. Translated: CASSSFRDNRLGSYEQYF.